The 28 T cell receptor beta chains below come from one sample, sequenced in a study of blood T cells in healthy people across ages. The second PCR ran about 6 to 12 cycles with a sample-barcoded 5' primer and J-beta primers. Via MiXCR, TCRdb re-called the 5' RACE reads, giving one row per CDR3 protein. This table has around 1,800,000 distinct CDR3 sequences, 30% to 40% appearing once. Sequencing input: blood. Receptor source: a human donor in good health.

The chain's CDR3 is CASSPGRRSEKLFF. CDR3 DNA sequence: TGTGCCAGCAGCCCGGGACGGCGGAGTGAAAAACTGTTTTTT. The rearrangement joins TRBV3-1 to TRBJ1-4, with D maybe TRBD1 (5 bases). CDR1 is LGHDT and CDR2 is YNNKEL in the germline V gene (reference sequence). V gave up 4 bases and J gave up 7 bases, with 13 bases separating them. The CDR3 length is 14 residues.

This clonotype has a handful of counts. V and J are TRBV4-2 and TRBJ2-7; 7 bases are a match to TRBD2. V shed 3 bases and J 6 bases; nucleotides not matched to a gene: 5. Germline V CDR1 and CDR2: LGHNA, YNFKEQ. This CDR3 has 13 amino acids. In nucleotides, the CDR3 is TGTGCCAGCAGCCAGGGGGGGAGGTTCGAGCAGTACTTC. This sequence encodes CASSQGGRFEQYF.

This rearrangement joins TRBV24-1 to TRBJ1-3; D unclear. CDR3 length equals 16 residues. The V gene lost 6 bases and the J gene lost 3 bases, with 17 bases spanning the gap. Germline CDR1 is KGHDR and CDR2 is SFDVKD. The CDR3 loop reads CATSPGRGQVGNTIYF. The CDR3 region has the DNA TGTGCCACCAGTCCGGGCCGCGGGCAGGTTGGAAACACCATATATTTT.

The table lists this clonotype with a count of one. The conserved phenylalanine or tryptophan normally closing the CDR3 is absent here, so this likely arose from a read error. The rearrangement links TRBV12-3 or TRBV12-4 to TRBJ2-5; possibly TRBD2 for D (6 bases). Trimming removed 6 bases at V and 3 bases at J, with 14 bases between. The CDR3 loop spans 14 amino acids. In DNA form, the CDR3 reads TGTGCCAGCAGGTCCGGGACGGGGGAAGAGACCCAGTACTTA. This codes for CASRSGTGEETQYL.

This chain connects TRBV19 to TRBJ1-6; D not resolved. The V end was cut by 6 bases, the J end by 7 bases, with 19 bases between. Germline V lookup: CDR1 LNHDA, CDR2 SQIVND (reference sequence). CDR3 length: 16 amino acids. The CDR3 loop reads CASRGPGAAGNSPLHF. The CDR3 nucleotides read TGTGCCAGTAGAGGGCCGGGAGCAGCCGGCAATTCACCCCTCCACTTT.

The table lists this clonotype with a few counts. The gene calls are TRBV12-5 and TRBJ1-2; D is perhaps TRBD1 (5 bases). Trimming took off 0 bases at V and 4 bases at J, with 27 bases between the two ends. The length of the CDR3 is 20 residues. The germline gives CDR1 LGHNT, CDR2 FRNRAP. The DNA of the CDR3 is TGTGCTAGTGGTTTGGTACCGGTAGCGACCGCCGGGACGGGGACCTATGGCTACACCTTC. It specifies CASGLVPVATAGTGTYGYTF.

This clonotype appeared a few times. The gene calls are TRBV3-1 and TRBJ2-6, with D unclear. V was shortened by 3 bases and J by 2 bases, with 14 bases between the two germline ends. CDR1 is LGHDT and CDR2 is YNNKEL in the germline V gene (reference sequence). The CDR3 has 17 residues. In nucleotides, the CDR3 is TGTGCCAGCAGCCAGGGTGTGACCCGTGCTGGGGCCAACGTCCTGACTTTC. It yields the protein CASSQGVTRAGANVLTF.

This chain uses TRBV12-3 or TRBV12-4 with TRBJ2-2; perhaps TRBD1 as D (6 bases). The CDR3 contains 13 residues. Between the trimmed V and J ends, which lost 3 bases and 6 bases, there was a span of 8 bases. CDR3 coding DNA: TGTGCCAGCAGTTTTCAGGGGCCCGGGGAGCTGTTTTTT. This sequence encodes CASSFQGPGELFF.

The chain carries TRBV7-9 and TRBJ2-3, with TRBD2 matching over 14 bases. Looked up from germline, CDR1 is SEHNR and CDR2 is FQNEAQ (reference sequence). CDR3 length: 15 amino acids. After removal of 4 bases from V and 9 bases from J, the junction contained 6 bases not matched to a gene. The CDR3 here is CASSSKTSGGATQYF. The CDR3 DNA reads TGTGCCAGCAGCTCAAAGACTAGCGGGGGGGCGACGCAGTATTTT.

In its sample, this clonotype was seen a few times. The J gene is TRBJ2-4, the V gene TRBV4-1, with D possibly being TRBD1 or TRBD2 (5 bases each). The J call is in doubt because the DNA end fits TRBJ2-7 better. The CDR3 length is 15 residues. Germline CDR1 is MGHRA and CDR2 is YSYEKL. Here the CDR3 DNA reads TGCGCCAGCAGCCAAGAGGGCACCTCAGGGAGCGAGCAGTACTTC. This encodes CASSQEGTSGSEQYF.

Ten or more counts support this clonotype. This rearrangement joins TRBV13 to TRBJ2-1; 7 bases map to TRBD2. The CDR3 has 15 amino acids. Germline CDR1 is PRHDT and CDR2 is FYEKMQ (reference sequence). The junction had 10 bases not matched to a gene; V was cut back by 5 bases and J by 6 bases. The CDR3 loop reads CASSPRDYPINEQFF. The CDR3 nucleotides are TGTGCCAGCAGCCCCCGGGACTATCCTATCAATGAGCAGTTCTTC.

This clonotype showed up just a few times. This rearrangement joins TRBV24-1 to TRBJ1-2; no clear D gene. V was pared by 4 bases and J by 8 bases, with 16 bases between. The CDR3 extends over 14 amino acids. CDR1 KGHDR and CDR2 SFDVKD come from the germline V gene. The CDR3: CATSDTRSHGGYTF. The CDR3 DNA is TGTGCCACCAGTGACACCAGGTCCCACGGAGGCTACACCTTC.

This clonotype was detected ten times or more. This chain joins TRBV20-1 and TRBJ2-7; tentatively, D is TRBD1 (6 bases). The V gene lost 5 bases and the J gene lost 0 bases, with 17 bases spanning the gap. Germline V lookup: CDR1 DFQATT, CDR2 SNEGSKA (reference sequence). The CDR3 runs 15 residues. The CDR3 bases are TGCAGTGCTCCGTCGATCCGGGACAACTCCTACGAGCAGTACTTC. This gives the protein CSAPSIRDNSYEQYF.

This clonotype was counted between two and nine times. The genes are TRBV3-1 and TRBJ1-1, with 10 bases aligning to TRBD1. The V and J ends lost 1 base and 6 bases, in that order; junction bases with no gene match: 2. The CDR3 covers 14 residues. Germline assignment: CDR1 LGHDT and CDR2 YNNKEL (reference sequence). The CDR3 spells CASSQAGTGAEAFF. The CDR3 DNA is TGTGCCAGCAGCCAAGCCGGGACAGGGGCTGAAGCTTTCTTT.

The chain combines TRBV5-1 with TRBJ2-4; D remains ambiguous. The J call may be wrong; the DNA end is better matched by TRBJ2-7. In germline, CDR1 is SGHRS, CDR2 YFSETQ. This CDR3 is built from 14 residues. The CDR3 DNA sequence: TGCGCCAGCAGCTTGTCTAGGACGGCCGTCGAGCAGTACTTC. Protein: CASSLSRTAVEQYF.

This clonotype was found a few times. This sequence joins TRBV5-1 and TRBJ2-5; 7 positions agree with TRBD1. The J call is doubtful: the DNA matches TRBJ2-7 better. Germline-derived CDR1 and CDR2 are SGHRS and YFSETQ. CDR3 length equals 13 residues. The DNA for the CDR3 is TGCGCCAGCAGCTTCGTGACAGGGAGCGAGCAGTACTTC. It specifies CASSFVTGSEQYF.

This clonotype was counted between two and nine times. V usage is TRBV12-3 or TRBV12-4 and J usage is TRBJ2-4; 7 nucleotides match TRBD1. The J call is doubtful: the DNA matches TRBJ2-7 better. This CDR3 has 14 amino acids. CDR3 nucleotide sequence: TGTGCCAGCAGTTGGGACAGTATCCCCTACGAGCAGTACTTC. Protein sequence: CASSWDSIPYEQYF.

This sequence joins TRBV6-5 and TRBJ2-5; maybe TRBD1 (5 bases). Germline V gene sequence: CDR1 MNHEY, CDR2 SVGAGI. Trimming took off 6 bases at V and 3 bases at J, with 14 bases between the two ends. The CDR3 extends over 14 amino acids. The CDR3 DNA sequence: TGTGCCAGCAGCCCCGGTAGGGGTAAAGAGACCCAGTACTTC. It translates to CASSPGRGKETQYF.

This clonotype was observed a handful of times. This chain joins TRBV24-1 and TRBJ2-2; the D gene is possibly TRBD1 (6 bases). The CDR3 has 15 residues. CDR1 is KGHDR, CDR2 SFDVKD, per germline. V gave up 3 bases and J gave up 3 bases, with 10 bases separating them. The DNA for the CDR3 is TGTGCCACCAGTGATAGGACAGAATACACCGGGGAGCTGTTTTTT. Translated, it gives CATSDRTEYTGELFF.

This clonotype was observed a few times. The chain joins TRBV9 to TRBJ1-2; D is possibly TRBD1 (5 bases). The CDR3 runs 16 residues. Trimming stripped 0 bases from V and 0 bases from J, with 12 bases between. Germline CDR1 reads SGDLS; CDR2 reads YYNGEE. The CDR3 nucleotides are TGTGCCAGCAGCGTAGCGCAGGGATGGTCTAACTATGGCTACACCTTC. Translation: CASSVAQGWSNYGYTF.

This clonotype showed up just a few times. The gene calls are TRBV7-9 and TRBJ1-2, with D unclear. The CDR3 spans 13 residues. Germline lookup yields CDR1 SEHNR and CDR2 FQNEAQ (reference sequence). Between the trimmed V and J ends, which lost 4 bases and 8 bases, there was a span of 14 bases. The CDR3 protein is CASSSGRGAGYTF. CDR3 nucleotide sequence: TGTGCCAGCAGCTCTGGACGAGGAGCGGGCTACACCTTC.

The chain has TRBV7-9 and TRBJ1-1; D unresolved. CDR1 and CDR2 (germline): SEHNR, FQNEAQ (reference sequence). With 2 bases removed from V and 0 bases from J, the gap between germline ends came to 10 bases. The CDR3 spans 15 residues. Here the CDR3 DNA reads TGTGCCAGCAGCTTATCGGTCTTCATGAACACTGAAGCTTTCTTT. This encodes CASSLSVFMNTEAFF.

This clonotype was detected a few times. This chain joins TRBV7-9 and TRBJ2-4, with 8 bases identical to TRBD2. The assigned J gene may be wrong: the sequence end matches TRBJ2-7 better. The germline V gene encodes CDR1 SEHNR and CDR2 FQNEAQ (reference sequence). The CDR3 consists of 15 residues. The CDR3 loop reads CASSWSGGTFHEQYF. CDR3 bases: TGTGCCAGCAGCTGGAGCGGGGGTACTTTCCACGAGCAGTACTTC.

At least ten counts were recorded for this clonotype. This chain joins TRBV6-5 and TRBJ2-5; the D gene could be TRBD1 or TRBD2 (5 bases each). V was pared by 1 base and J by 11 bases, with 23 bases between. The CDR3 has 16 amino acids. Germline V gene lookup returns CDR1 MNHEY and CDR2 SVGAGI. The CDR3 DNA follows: TGTGCCAGCAGTTACTGGGGTAGAGGGGTAGATGGGGAGCAGTACTTC. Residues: CASSYWGRGVDGEQYF.

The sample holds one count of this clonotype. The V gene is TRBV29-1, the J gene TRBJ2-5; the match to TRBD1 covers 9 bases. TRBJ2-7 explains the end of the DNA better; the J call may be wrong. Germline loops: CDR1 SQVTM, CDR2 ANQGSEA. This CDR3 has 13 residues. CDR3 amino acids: CSVTAGQGTEQYF. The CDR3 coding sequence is TGCAGCGTGACGGCGGGACAGGGAACCGAGCAGTACTTC.

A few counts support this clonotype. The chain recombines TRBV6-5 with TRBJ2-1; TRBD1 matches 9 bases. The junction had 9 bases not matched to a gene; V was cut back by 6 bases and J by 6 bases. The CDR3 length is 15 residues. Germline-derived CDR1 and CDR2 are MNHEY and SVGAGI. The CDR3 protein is CASSRGTGRGNEQFF. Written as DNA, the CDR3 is TGTGCCAGCAGCCGCGGGACAGGGCGAGGCAATGAGCAGTTCTTC.

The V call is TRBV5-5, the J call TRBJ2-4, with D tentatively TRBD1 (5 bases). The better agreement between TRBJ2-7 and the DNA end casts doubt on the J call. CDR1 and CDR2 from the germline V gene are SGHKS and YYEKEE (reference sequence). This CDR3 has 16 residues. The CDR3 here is CASSRWGRTGTYEQYF. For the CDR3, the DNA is TGTGCCAGCAGCCGTTGGGGCAGAACGGGCACATACGAGCAGTACTTC.

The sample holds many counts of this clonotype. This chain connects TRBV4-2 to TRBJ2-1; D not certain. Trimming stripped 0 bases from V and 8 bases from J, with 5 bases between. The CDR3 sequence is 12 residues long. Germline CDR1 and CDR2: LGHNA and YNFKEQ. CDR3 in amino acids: CASSQDGDEQFF. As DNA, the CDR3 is TGTGCCAGCAGCCAAGATGGCGATGAGCAGTTCTTC.